The rows below give T cell receptor beta chains drawn from one sample of a study of blood T cell repertoires in COVID-19. The method was immunoSEQ multiplex PCR; TCRdb's version includes in-frame clones alone and lacks a portion of them. The profile shows roughly 40,000 clones, approximately 90% of them singletons. Material: peripheral blood. Receptors were obtained from a human donor in a cohort sampled during active COVID-19. Each CDR3 is given without its conserved first and last residue. D genes are given only for firm matches.

d_gene	v_gene	j_gene	CDR3aa
-	TRBV6-1	TRBJ2-1	ASSDTGGTVSSYNEQF
-	TRBV5-1	TRBJ2-2	ASSLGGLIYANTGELF
TRBD1	TRBV6-5	TRBJ1-5	ASSRTGSGNQPQH
-	TRBV29-1	TRBJ1-1	SVDRFSEAF
TRBD1	TRBV5-4	TRBJ2-7	ASSPRQGAKEQY
-	TRBV5-1	TRBJ2-5	ASSPRGGETQY
TRBD1	TRBV5-6	TRBJ2-7	ASSLGTGGYEQY
-	TRBV18	TRBJ2-1	ASSPTGNEQF
TRBD1	TRBV2	TRBJ1-4	ASSGDRAATNEKLF
-	TRBV12-5	TRBJ1-1	ASALGSLNTEAF
TRBD2	TRBV7-2	TRBJ2-3	ASSSGLAGATDTQY
-	TRBV5-1	TRBJ2-7	ASSLAGSYEQY
TRBD1	TRBV29-1	TRBJ2-7	SVELDRGQEQY
-	TRBV19	TRBJ2-5	ASSSRVQETQY
TRBD2	TRBV4-2	TRBJ2-7	ASSQDRSGGVQY
-	TRBV5-1	TRBJ2-1	ASSLLEGSYNEQF
TRBD2	TRBV27	TRBJ2-7	ASSLGGTAYEQY
TRBD1	TRBV13	TRBJ2-7	ASSIGTAYEQY
-	TRBV5-1	TRBJ1-1	ASSFGTINTEAF
TRBD2	TRBV13	TRBJ2-1	ASSLNDGRASEQF
-	TRBV12-3/TRBV12-4	TRBJ2-1	ASSLARVNEQF
TRBD2	TRBV10-1	TRBJ2-3	ASSESPGLAGTDTQY
-	TRBV25-1	TRBJ1-5	ASSDVQGYQPQH
-	TRBV7-2	TRBJ2-6	ASSSSSPGANVLT
-	TRBV24-1	TRBJ2-7	ATPRGGYEQY
-	TRBV30	TRBJ2-7	AWDNSYEQY
-	TRBV5-6	TRBJ2-3	ASSWEGGLLDTQY
-	TRBV4-1	TRBJ2-4	ASSQQNVDGEFALAKNIQY
TRBD1	TRBV29-1	TRBJ2-7	SVKRDRAGEQY
-	TRBV6-5	TRBJ1-2	ASTQGSYGYT
TRBD1	TRBV27	TRBJ1-5	ASSAHRGGNQPQH
-	TRBV7-8	TRBJ1-2	ASTNAGAQANYGYT
TRBD2	TRBV6-5	TRBJ2-7	ASGPGGHYEQY
-	TRBV27	TRBJ2-3	ASSLSRVPFGDTQY
TRBD1	TRBV7-9	TRBJ2-3	ASSPTGQGTDTQY
TRBD1	TRBV4-3	TRBJ2-1	ASSQIGAGTAWEQF
TRBD1	TRBV14	TRBJ1-3	ASSLGQGPGNTIY
-	TRBV3-1/TRBV3-2	TRBJ1-4	ASSQDQKGELF
TRBD2	TRBV6-5	TRBJ2-3	ASKIAGGQTDTQY
-	TRBV10-2	TRBJ2-7	ASSESRPWGPGYEQY
TRBD1	TRBV7-6	TRBJ2-5	ASSLRDRGQETQY
TRBD2	TRBV11-3	TRBJ2-3	ASSLSGSGAEGGQY
-	TRBV7-2	TRBJ1-6	ASSLVGAYNSPLH
TRBD1	TRBV30	TRBJ1-1	AWGRDREAEAF
-	TRBV3-1/TRBV3-2	TRBJ1-1	ASSQALGNTEAF
TRBD2	TRBV30	TRBJ2-5	AWAETSGGRAQY
TRBD1	TRBV7-9	TRBJ2-7	ASSGRGQARSYEQY
-	TRBV19	TRBJ2-3	ASNPYFFYGTDTQY
TRBD1	TRBV9	TRBJ1-1	ASSVGTGTPEAF
-	TRBV6-6	TRBJ1-1	ASSSQRNTEAF
-	TRBV5-1	TRBJ1-2	ASSTTGLGGYT